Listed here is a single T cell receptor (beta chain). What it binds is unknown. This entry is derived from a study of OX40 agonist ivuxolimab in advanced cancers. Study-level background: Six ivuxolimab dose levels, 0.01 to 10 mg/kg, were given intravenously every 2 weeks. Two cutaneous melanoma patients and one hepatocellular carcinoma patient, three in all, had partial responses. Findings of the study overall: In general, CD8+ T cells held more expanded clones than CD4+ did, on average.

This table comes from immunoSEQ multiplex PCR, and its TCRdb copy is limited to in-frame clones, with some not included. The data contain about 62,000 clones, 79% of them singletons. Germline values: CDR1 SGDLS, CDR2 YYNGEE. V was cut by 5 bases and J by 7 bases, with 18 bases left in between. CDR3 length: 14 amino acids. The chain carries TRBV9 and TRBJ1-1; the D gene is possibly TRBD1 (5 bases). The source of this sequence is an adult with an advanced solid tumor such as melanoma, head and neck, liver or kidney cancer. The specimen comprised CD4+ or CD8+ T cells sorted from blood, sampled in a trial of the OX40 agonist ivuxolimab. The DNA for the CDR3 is TGTGCCAGCAGTCCAATCGGCGGTGGGGGTGAAGCTTTCTTT. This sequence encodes CASSPIGGGGEAFF.